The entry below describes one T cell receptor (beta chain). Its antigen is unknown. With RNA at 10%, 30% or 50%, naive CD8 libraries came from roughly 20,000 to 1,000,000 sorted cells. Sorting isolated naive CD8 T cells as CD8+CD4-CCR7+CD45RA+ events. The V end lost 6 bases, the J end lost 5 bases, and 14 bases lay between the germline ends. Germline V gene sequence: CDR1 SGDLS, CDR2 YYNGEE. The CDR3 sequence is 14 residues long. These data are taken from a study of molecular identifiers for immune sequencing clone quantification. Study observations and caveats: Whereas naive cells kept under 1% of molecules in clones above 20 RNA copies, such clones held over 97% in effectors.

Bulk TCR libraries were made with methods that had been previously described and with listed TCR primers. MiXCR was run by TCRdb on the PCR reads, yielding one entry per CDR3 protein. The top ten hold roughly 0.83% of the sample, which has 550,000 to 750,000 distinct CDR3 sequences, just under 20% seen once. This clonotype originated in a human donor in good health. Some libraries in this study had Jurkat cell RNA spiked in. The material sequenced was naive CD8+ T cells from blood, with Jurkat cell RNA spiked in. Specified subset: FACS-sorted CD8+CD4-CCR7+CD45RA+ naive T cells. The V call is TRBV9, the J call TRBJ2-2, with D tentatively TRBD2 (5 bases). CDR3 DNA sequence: TGTGCCAGCAACGGACCCGAGGGTACCGGGGAGCTGTTTTTT. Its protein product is CASNGPEGTGELFF.